The sequence of this TCR beta chain was determined in a study of blood T cells in healthy people across ages. About the study: Template switching captured about one barcoded beta molecule per two T cells.

Approximately 9 milliliters was the volume of peripheral blood drawn from each donor. Per sample, a minimum of 7 million PBMCs were isolated. Study outcomes and limitations: Unknown donor CMV status possibly confounded expanded clonotype changes.

The CDR3 covers 15 residues. Trimming removed 5 bases from V and 13 bases from J, with 24 bases in between. In germline, CDR1 is LGHNA, CDR2 YSLEER. Using a J-beta primer mix together with a sample-barcoded 5' primer, a second PCR was run for roughly 7 to 12 cycles. TCRdb analysed the 5' RACE reads with MiXCR anew, one entry per CDR3 protein. Here the sample spans hundreds of thousands of distinct CDR3 sequences, more than 40% being singletons. Details on this clonotype: Its antigen is unidentified. A much larger clone is a single base away; this may be a read error.

The sequenced sample consisted of blood. The chain carries TRBV4-3 and TRBJ2-1, with D possibly TRBD2 on 6 matching bases. The receptor was derived from a woman between 55 and 75 years old in good health. The CDR3: CASSTYHRGRETQFF. The CDR3 DNA reads as TGCGCCAGCAGCACTTACCACCGGGGACGGGAGACCCAGTTCTTC.